This TCR beta chain comes out of a study of T cell repertoires in cytomegalovirus infection. Overall study context: An indication of both CMV infection and matching HLA type came from public TCR beta signatures.

TCRdb reanalysed the reads using MiXCR and keeps one entry per CDR3 protein. Of more than 650,000 distinct CDR3 sequences listed, 35% to 45% are singletons. This clonotype turned up a few times. CDR3 length: 15 amino acids. Germline values: CDR1 SQVTM, CDR2 ANQGSEA. The J segment lost 3 bases and the V segment lost 0 bases, leaving 5 bases of the junction unmatched. The receptor comes from a human donor in good health (CMV status not recorded). Some clones in this sample may be carry-over from other donors' samples. What was sequenced was PBMCs. This rearrangement joins TRBV29-1 to TRBJ2-3, with TRBD2 matching over 8 bases. CDR3 sequence reads: CSVEDPGGRTDTQYF. CDR3 nucleotide sequence: TGCAGCGTTGAAGATCCAGGCGGGAGGACAGATACGCAGTATTTT.